The clone carrying this T cell receptor (beta chain) was observed a handful of times. Its specificity is unknown. The V gene lost 3 bases and the J gene lost 1 base, with 10 bases spanning the gap. CDR3 length equals 14 residues. The V gene's germline CDR1 is SGHNT and CDR2 YYREEE (reference sequence). This sample was taken from a study of CD8+ T cells in alopecia areata. Notes on the study in general: Mice showed TCR sharing more clearly than patients did, possibly owing to HLA.

RNA extraction and reverse transcription yielded cDNA as sequencing template. The assay was immunoSEQ multiplex PCR, and TCRdb's table has in-frame clones only and misses some. The table lists hundreds of thousands of clones, under 80% of them singletons. This clonotype was sampled from a human donor with alopecia areata. This specimen was CD4+ T cells sorted from blood, taken at week 0. V and J are TRBV5-4 and TRBJ1-1, with no clear D. The CDR3 sequence is CASSWRPENTEAFF. The CDR3 DNA sequence: TGTGCCAGCAGCTGGAGACCAGAGAACACTGAAGCTTTCTTT.